This T cell receptor (beta chain) was obtained from a study of OX40 agonist ivuxolimab in advanced cancers. Turning to the study itself: Ivuxolimab is an agonistic anti-OX40 (CD134) antibody, and patients were treated with it. The study enrolled dose-escalation patients with hepatocellular carcinoma, melanoma, renal cell or head and neck cancer.

The study's findings and limits: Among the lowest peripheral clonal expansion occurred in 0.1-3.0 mg/kg partial responders.

About this clone itself: Its antigen remains unidentified.

Germline assignment: CDR1 SGHAT and CDR2 FQNNGV. V was trimmed by 1 base and J by 0 bases, leaving 6 bases between them. The CDR3 has 15 residues. The protocol was immunoSEQ multiplex PCR, while the TCRdb copy is restricted to in-frame clones and leaves out a portion. The sample lists more than 70,000 clones, approximately 91% occurring once. The chain recombines TRBV11-2 with TRBJ1-4; D is unresolved. Sequences were derived from CD4+ or CD8+ T cells sorted from blood, sampled in a trial of the OX40 agonist ivuxolimab. The TCR was taken from an adult with an advanced solid tumor such as melanoma, head and neck, liver or kidney cancer. CDR3 amino acids: CASSLAGATNEKLFF. The CDR3 bases are TGTGCCAGCAGCTTAGCTGGGGCAACTAATGAAAAACTGTTTTTT.